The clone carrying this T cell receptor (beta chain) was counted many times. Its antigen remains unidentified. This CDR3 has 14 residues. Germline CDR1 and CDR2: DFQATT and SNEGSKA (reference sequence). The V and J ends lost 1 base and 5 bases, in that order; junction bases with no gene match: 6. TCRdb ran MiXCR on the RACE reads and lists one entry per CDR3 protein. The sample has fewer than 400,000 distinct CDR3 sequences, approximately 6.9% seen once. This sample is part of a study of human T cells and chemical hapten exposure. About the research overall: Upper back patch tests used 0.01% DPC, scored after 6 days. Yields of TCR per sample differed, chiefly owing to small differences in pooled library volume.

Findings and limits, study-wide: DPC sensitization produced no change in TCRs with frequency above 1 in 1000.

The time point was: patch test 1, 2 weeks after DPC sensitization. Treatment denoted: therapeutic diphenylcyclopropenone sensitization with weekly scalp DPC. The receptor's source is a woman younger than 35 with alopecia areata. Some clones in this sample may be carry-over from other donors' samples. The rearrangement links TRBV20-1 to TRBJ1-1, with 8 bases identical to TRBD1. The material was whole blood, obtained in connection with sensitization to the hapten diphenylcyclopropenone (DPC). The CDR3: CSARGLDRDTEAFF. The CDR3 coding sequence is TGCAGTGCTAGAGGCCTGGACAGGGATACTGAAGCTTTCTTT.